The text below deals with one T cell receptor beta chain. Its specificity is unknown. The data originate from a study of beta chain features in type 1 diabetes. Study-wide background: Healthy donors and patients showed comparable age, gender and cell yields.

The V gene end was trimmed by 2 bases and the J gene end by 5 bases; junction bases not matched to a gene: 8. This CDR3 has 15 residues. Per germline, CDR1 LGHNA and CDR2 YSLEER. Study-level points and caveats: A potential PCR bias toward shorter templates would be equal in patient and control samples. Among all four CD4+ subsets, Type 1 diabetes patients had TCRB CDR3s that were moderately but significantly shorter.

Expressed TCRB transcripts were sequenced because the isolated RNA had all been reverse transcribed beforehand. The average read count of naive, central memory and regulatory T cell samples was around 3.6 million. Produced via immunoSEQ multiplex PCR; TCRdb's table is partial and in-frame only. The sample consists of about 270,000 clones, approximately 15% of them appearing once. Source material: naive CD4+ T cells from blood. V gene TRBV4-3 combines with J gene TRBJ1-1, with 7 bases identical to TRBD1. The TCR originated in a man aged 30-40 years with type 1 diabetes. CDR3 coding DNA: TGCGCCAGCAGCCAACATGTGACAGGGACGACTGAAGCTTTCTTT. Translating gives CASSQHVTGTTEAFF.